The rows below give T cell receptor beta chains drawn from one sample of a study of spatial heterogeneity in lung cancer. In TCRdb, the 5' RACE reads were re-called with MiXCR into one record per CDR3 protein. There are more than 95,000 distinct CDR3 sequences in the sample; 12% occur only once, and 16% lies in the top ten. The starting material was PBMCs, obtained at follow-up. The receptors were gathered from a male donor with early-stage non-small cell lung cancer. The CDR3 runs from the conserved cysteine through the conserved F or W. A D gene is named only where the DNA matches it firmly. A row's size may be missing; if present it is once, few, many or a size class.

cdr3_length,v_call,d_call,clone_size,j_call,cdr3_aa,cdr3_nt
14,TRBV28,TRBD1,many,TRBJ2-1,CASRLLQGDNEQFF,TGTGCCAGCAGACTCCTACAGGGGGACAATGAGCAGTTCTTC
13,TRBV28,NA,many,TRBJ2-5,CASIGGRVGTQYF,TGTGCCAGCATCGGGGGGCGCGTGGGGACCCAGTACTTC
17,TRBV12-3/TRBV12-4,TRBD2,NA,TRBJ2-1,CASSLLGSGVFNNEQFF,TGTGCCAGCAGCCTGCTGGGTAGCGGGGTCTTTAACAATGAGCAGTTCTTC
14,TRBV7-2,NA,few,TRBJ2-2,CASSLARATGELFF,TGTGCCAGCAGCTTAGCGCGGGCGACCGGGGAGCTGTTTTTT
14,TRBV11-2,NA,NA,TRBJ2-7,CASRRDVSSYEQYF,TGTGCCAGCAGGAGGGACGTCAGCTCCTACGAGCAGTACTTC
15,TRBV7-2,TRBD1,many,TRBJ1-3,CASSPGTGPGNTIYF,TGTGCCAGCAGCCCTGGGACAGGGCCTGGAAACACCATATATTTT
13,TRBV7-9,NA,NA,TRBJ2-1,CASCSTGLVREFF,TGTGCCAGCTGCTCTACGGGGTTGGTTCGGGAGTTCTTC
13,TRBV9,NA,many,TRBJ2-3,CASSGTSTDTQYF,TGTGCCAGCAGCGGGACTAGCACAGATACGCAGTATTTT
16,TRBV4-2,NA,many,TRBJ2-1,CASSQEFGSSYNEQFF,TGTGCCAGCAGCCAAGAATTCGGTAGCTCCTACAATGAGCAGTTCTTC
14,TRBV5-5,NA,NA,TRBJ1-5,CASSLGTSNQPQHF,TGTGCCAGCAGCTTGGGGACAAGCAATCAGCCCCAGCATTTT
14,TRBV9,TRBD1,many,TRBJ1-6,CASSVGQERSPLHF,TGTGCCAGCAGCGTCGGACAGGAACGTTCACCCCTCCACTTT
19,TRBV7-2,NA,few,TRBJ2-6,CASSRLGLGGSSGANVLTF,TGTGCCAGCAGCCGCCTTGGTCTTGGGGGGTCGTCTGGGGCCAACGTCCTGACTTTC
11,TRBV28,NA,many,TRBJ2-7,CASSFRVEQYF,TGTGCCAGCAGTTTTCGGGTCGAGCAGTACTTC
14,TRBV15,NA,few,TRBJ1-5,CATSPDGSNQPQHF,TGTGCCACCAGCCCAGACGGAAGCAATCAGCCCCAGCATTTT
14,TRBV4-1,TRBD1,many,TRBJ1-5,CASSGGQSNQPQHF,TGCGCCAGCAGCGGGGGACAGAGCAATCAGCCCCAGCATTTT
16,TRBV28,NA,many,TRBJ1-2,CASSSTYGQTLYGYTF,TGTGCCAGCAGTTCTACTTATGGTCAAACCCTTTATGGCTACACCTTC
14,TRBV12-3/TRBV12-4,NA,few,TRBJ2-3,CASSLFTSHRSQYF,TGTGCCAGCAGTTTATTTACCTCTCACAGATCGCAGTATTTT
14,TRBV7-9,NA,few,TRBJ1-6,CASRDGSEGSPLHF,TGTGCCAGCCGGGATGGCTCTGAGGGGTCACCCCTCCACTTT
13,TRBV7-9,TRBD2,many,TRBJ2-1,CASSGGAYNEQFF,TGTGCCAGCAGCGGGGGGGCCTACAATGAGCAGTTCTTC
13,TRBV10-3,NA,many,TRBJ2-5,CAISSGSIGTQYF,TGTGCCATCAGCTCAGGGTCTATTGGGACCCAGTACTTC
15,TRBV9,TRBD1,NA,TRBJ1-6,CASSARGQGNSPLHF,TGTGCCAGCAGCGCCCGGGGACAGGGGAATTCACCCCTCCACTTT
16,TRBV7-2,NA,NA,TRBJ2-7,CASSPDGAGWSYEQYF,TGTGCCAGCAGCCCAGATGGGGCGGGCTGGTCCTACGAGCAGTACTTC